These 14 T cell receptor beta chains originate from one sample sequenced in a study of blood T cells in healthy people across ages. The second PCR ran roughly 7 to 12 cycles with a sample-barcoded 5' primer and J-beta primers. TCRdb reprocessed the 5' RACE reads with MiXCR, giving one entry per CDR3 protein. This sample has around 1,700,000 distinct CDR3 sequences; about 30% occur once, and the top ten carry 7.7%. The sequenced material came from blood. These receptors were obtained from a woman in her twenties or thirties in good health.

This clonotype was detected ten times or more. The rearrangement links TRBV5-4 to TRBJ1-2; TRBD1 is a possible D gene (5 bases). Trimming stripped 6 bases from V and 2 bases from J, with 14 bases between. This CDR3 spans 14 amino acids. CDR1 SGHNT and CDR2 YYREEE come from the germline V gene (reference sequence). CDR3 coding DNA: TGTGCCAGCACCCGGGGACGCCCAAACTATGGCTACACCTTC. Amino acids: CASTRGRPNYGYTF. The whole variable domain, remainder taken from reference TRBV5-4 and TRBJ1-2, is ETGVTQSPTHLIKTRGQQVTLRCSSQSGHNTVSWYQQALGQGPQFIFQYYREEENGRGNFPPRFSGLQFPNYSSELNVNALELDDSALYLCASTRGRPNYGYTFGSGTRLTVV.

The chain has TRBV12-3 or TRBV12-4 and TRBJ1-6; D not resolved. The CDR3 runs 12 residues. V was shortened by 6 bases and J by 9 bases, with 9 bases between the two germline ends. The CDR3 is CASSGSGSPLHF. The CDR3 nucleotides read TGTGCCAGCAGCGGTTCTGGTTCACCCCTCCACTTT.

The chain links TRBV7-2 to TRBJ1-2; D ambiguous. Trimming removed 5 bases from V and 10 bases from J, with 8 bases in between. CDR3 length: 10 amino acids. The germline V gene encodes CDR1 SGHTA and CDR2 FQGNSA. In nucleotides, the CDR3 is TGTGCCAGCAGCCACGATGACTACACCTTC. It encodes CASSHDDYTF.

This clonotype was found a few times. The gene calls are TRBV12-3 or TRBV12-4 and TRBJ1-3; D not resolved. Trimming removed 6 bases at V and 4 bases at J, with 7 bases between. The CDR3 runs 12 residues. Written as DNA, the CDR3 is TGTGCCAGCAGGTCGGAGGGAAACACCATATATTTT. It yields the protein CASRSEGNTIYF.

The V call is TRBV20-1, the J call TRBJ1-1; TRBD1 is a possible D gene (6 bases). This CDR3 spans 15 amino acids. Trimming pared 6 bases from V and 4 bases from J, leaving 21 bases between. The germline V gene has CDR1 DFQATT and CDR2 SNEGSKA (reference sequence). The CDR3 DNA reads TGCAGTGCCACGGACCCCGGGGGCGCGGGCACTGAAGCTTTCTTT. Translating gives CSATDPGGAGTEAFF.

This clonotype has just a few counts. The chain recombines TRBV28 with TRBJ2-5, with D tentatively TRBD1 (5 bases). Germline V lookup: CDR1 MDHEN, CDR2 SYDVKM. The CDR3 length is 14 residues. V lost 3 bases and J lost 2, with 10 bases in between. The CDR3, as DNA: TGTGCCAGCAGTTTTATAGGGGTGCAAGAGACCCAGTACTTC. This sequence encodes CASSFIGVQETQYF.

With respect to this clonotype: A much larger clone lies one base from this, so it may be a read error. The chain joins TRBV3-1 to TRBJ2-5, with 10 bases identical to TRBD1. The CDR3 sequence is 18 residues long. Per the germline V gene, CDR1 is LGHDT and CDR2 is YNNKEL (reference sequence). CDR3 sequence reads: CANSLPGRGTGERETQYF. The CDR3 coding sequence is TGTGCCAACAGCCTCCCGGGTCGTGGGACAGGGGAGCGGGAGACCCAGTACTTC.

This clonotype was found a few times. V and J are TRBV4-3 and TRBJ2-7, with 8 bases identical to TRBD2. CDR1 and CDR2 (germline): LGHNA, YSLEER. The CDR3 length is 16 residues. V lost 4 bases and J lost 5; bases outside the gene matches: 13. The CDR3 nucleotides read TGCGCCAGCAGCCCCCATTACCGGGGGGGCCCAGACGAGCAGTACTTC. Protein product: CASSPHYRGGPDEQYF.

This clonotype was observed a few times. The chain joins TRBV27 to TRBJ1-1; 7 bases align to TRBD1. CDR1 and CDR2 (germline): MNHEY, SMNVEV (reference sequence). J was trimmed by 4 bases and V by 5 bases; bases with no gene match: 10. The CDR3 extends over 15 amino acids. The CDR3 loop is CASSTQGGVGTEAFF. CDR3 DNA sequence: TGTGCCAGCAGTACCCAGGGGGGAGTGGGCACTGAAGCTTTCTTT.

The chain couples TRBV6-6 to TRBJ2-1; D perhaps matches TRBD1 (5 bases). V gave up 6 bases and J gave up 0 bases, with 12 bases separating them. Germline V CDR1 and CDR2: MNHNY, SVGAGI (reference sequence). The CDR3 covers 15 residues. CDR3: CASRNQGTSYNEQFF. DNA of the CDR3: TGTGCCAGCAGAAACCAGGGCACCTCCTACAATGAGCAGTTCTTC.

The chain combines TRBV12-3 or TRBV12-4 with TRBJ2-1, with 7 nucleotides matching TRBD2. This CDR3 comprises 15 residues. V was pared by 6 bases and J by 4 bases, with 9 bases of the junction left unmatched. The CDR3 loop reads CASRRGSGAYNEQFF. DNA for the CDR3: TGTGCCAGCAGGCGTGGAAGCGGGGCATACAATGAGCAGTTCTTC.

Only a few counts were recorded for this clonotype. CDR3: CSVADSRDTQYF. The DNA for the CDR3 is TGCAGCGTTGCGGACAGTCGAGATACGCAGTATTTT. The chain carries TRBV29-1 and TRBJ2-3; maybe TRBD1 (6 bases). The CDR3 loop spans 12 amino acids. Trimming left V 4 bases short and J 5 bases short, with 10 bases between. CDR1 and CDR2 from the germline V gene are SQVTM and ANQGSEA.

This chain uses TRBV3-1 with TRBJ2-7; D not resolved. The CDR3 sequence is 14 residues long. The germline gives CDR1 LGHDT, CDR2 YNNKEL (reference sequence). Deletions cut 3 bases from V and 2 bases from J, with 11 bases between. This chain's CDR3 is CASSQVDTAYEQYF. As DNA, the CDR3 is TGTGCCAGCAGCCAGGTCGACACCGCCTACGAGCAGTACTTC.

The sample holds a few counts of this clonotype. This chain links TRBV3-1 with TRBJ1-2, with D unresolved. The V gene lost 1 base and the J gene lost 8 bases, with 5 bases spanning the gap. This CDR3 has 11 residues. Germline loops: CDR1 LGHDT, CDR2 YNNKEL (reference sequence). DNA for the CDR3: TGTGCCAGCAGCCAAGGAGAAGGCTACACCTTC. Amino acids: CASSQGEGYTF. The whole variable domain, filled in from reference TRBV3-1 and TRBJ1-2, reads DTAVSQTPKYLVTQMGNDKSIKCEQNLGHDTMYWYKQDSKKFLKIMFSYNNKELIINETVPNRFSPKSPDKAHLNLHINSLELGDSAVYFCASSQGEGYTFGSGTRLTVV.